These 14 T cell receptor beta chains originate from one sample sequenced in a study of blood T cell repertoires in COVID-19. Sequencing was performed with immunoSEQ multiplex PCR; in TCRdb, only in-frame clones are kept and a portion is missing. The table includes more than 200,000 clones, around nine tenths detected once. The specimen was peripheral blood. The origin of the receptors is a woman aged 60 to 75 with acute or convalescent COVID-19.

The rearrangement joins TRBV6-1 to TRBJ2-1; tentatively, D is TRBD1 (6 bases). The CDR3 loop spans 15 amino acids. Trimming pared 2 bases from V and 2 bases from J, leaving 10 bases between. Looked up from germline, CDR1 is MNHNS and CDR2 is SASEGT. CDR3 protein: CASSEIWDTYNEQFF. CDR3 nucleotides: TGTGCCAGCAGTGAAATCTGGGACACCTACAATGAGCAGTTCTTC.

This clone appeared once. In the same sample, other DNA sequences code for this CDR3. V gene TRBV30 combines with J gene TRBJ1-5; D call uncertain. This CDR3 is built from 13 residues. Deletions cut 5 bases from V and 3 bases from J, with 11 bases between. The germline V gene has CDR1 GTSNPN and CDR2 SVGIG (reference sequence). Here the CDR3 DNA reads TGTGCCTGGTCCGGAGGACCCAATCAGCCCCAGCATTTT. Translation gives CAWSGGPNQPQHF.

This chain connects TRBV27 to TRBJ2-1, with D possibly matching TRBD2 (7 bases). The CDR3 sequence is 16 residues long. The germline CDR1 and CDR2 sequences are MNHEY and SMNVEV (reference sequence). The V end lost 1 base, the J end lost 5 bases, and 15 bases lay between the germline ends. CDR3 protein: CASSLYRRGGHNEQFF. The CDR3 bases are TGTGCCAGCAGTTTATACCGGAGGGGGGGTCACAATGAGCAGTTCTTC.

The V and J genes are TRBV18 and TRBJ1-2; a weak D match, TRBD1 (6 bases). Germline V gene data show CDR1 as KGHSH and CDR2 as LQKENI. This CDR3 is 15 amino acids long. V lost 0 bases and J 8 bases, leaving 16 bases between the germline ends. CDR3 DNA sequence: TGTGCCAGCTCACCACCGGCAGGGGTGACCCACGGCTACACCTTC. Its protein is CASSPPAGVTHGYTF. Combining the CDR3 with reference TRBV18 and TRBJ1-2 gives the whole variable domain NAGVMQNPRHLVRRRGQEARLRCSPMKGHSHVYWYRQLPEEGLKFMVYLQKENIIDESGMPKERFSAEFPKEGPSILRIQQVVRGDSAAYFCASSPPAGVTHGYTFGSGTRLTVV.

J is TRBJ2-1 and V is TRBV2; 13 nucleotides agree with TRBD2. CDR3 length: 15 residues. With V trimmed by 6 bases and J by 5 bases, 4 bases remained unmatched. Germline V gene sequence: CDR1 SNHLY, CDR2 FYNNEI. In nucleotides, the CDR3 is TGTGCCAGCAGGAGGACTAGCGGGAGTAACAATGAGCAGTTCTTC. Translation: CASRRTSGSNNEQFF. Filled out from reference TRBV2 and TRBJ2-1, the complete variable domain reads EPEVTQTPSHQVTQMGQEVILRCVPISNHLYFYWYRQILGQKVEFLVSFYNNEISEKSEIFDDQFSVERPDGSNFTLKIRSTKLEDSAMYFCASRRTSGSNNEQFFGPGTRLTVL.

The V gene is TRBV5-5, the J gene TRBJ1-2; D is ambiguous. The CDR3 contains 13 residues. Trimming stripped 4 bases from V and 4 bases from J, with 11 bases between. The V gene's germline CDR1 is SGHKS and CDR2 YYEKEE (reference sequence). CDR3 nucleotide sequence: TGTGCCAGCAGCCCCGGCGAGGGCTATGGCTACACCTTC. This gives the protein CASSPGEGYGYTF.

The chain uses TRBV2 and TRBJ2-7, with D perhaps TRBD1 (5 bases). Germline assignment: CDR1 SNHLY and CDR2 FYNNEI. V lost 6 bases and J 4 bases, leaving 10 bases between the germline ends. This CDR3 contains 12 residues. Here the CDR3 reads CASSSQGYEQYF. The CDR3 nucleotides are TGTGCCAGCAGCTCCCAGGGTTACGAGCAGTACTTC.

V usage is TRBV5-1 and J usage is TRBJ1-2, with 10 bases that match TRBD1. Germline V gives CDR1 SGHRS, CDR2 YFSETQ. The CDR3 length is 18 residues. V lost 3 bases, J lost 3 bases, and 14 bases stayed unmatched. The CDR3 is CASSSRGTGAGRDYGYTF. The CDR3 DNA sequence: TGCGCCAGCAGCTCGCGGGGGACAGGGGCCGGTCGCGACTATGGCTACACCTTC.

This rearrangement joins TRBV12-3 or TRBV12-4 to TRBJ1-2, with TRBD1 matching 9 bases. V shed 3 bases, J shed 9 bases, and the junction held 5 bases outside the gene matches. The CDR3 is 13 amino acids. The CDR3 loop reads CASSFTGGRSYTF. CDR3 nucleotide sequence: TGTGCCAGCAGTTTCACAGGGGGCAGGAGCTACACCTTC.

The rearrangement joins TRBV6-5 to TRBJ1-4; 11 positions agree with TRBD1. The CDR3 sequence is 14 residues long. V shed 5 bases, J shed 8 bases, and the junction held 4 bases outside the gene matches. Per the germline V gene, CDR1 is MNHEY and CDR2 is SVGAGI. Here the CDR3 DNA reads TGTGCCAGCAGTCTGGACAGGGGGCGGGAAAAACTGTTTTTT. Amino acids: CASSLDRGREKLFF.

The chain employs TRBV27 and TRBJ1-6; 7 bases agree with TRBD1. This CDR3 is built from 16 residues. The germline CDR1 and CDR2 sequences are MNHEY and SMNVEV (reference sequence). After removal of 6 bases from V and 7 bases from J, the junction contained 12 bases not matched to a gene. The CDR3 DNA is TGTGCCAGCAGCACTCCCAGGACAGGAAGCAATTCACCCCTCCACTTT. Encoded protein: CASSTPRTGSNSPLHF.

The J gene is TRBJ2-3, the V gene TRBV19, with 14 bases matching TRBD2. Germline values: CDR1 LNHDA, CDR2 SQIVND (reference sequence). After removal of 3 bases from V and 7 bases from J, the junction contained 9 bases not matched to a gene. This CDR3 is built from 17 residues. CDR3 amino acids: CASSITGTSGGGYTQYF. CDR3 bases: TGTGCCAGTAGTATTACCGGGACTAGCGGGGGTGGGTATACGCAGTATTTT. The entire variable domain, with the rest obtained from reference TRBV19 and TRBJ2-3, is as follows: DGGITQSPKYLFRKEGQNVTLSCEQNLNHDAMYWYRQDPGQGLRLIYYSQIVNDFQKGDIAEGYSVSREKKESFPLTVTSAQKNPTAFYLCASSITGTSGGGYTQYFGPGTRLTVL.

The CDR3 region has the DNA TGTGCCAGCAGTGATGCGAGAATGGATGGCTACACCTTC. As protein: CASSDARMDGYTF. The chain is built from TRBV6-1 and TRBJ1-2, with D hard to call. The CDR3 has 13 residues. From germline, CDR1 is MNHNS and CDR2 SASEGT. Deletions cut 3 bases from V and 6 bases from J, with 11 bases between.

This rearrangement joins TRBV12-3 or TRBV12-4 to TRBJ2-7; D is possibly TRBD2 (6 bases). Trimming pared 0 bases from V and 3 bases from J, leaving 6 bases between. There are 13 residues in the CDR3. The CDR3 DNA reads TGTGCCAGCAGTTTAGCTAGCGGCTACGAGCAGTACTTC. This sequence encodes CASSLASGYEQYF.